The clone carrying this T cell receptor beta chain was detected ten times or more. The CDR3 loop spans 14 amino acids. Germline V gene sequence: CDR1 KGHDR, CDR2 SFDVKD. J gave up 3 bases and V 2 bases, and 3 bases lay outside the gene matches. This entry belongs to a study of blood T cells in healthy people across ages. A second 7 to 11 cycle PCR used barcoded and J-beta primers. At least 2.5 million CDR3-containing paired-end reads were obtained per sample. TCRdb recomputed calls from the 5' RACE reads with MiXCR, one row per CDR3 protein. Of about 840,000 distinct CDR3 sequences in the sample, about 27% were seen once. The same sample was also used in a study of T cells of mothers and their children. From that study: A second PCR was performed with the M1S primer. This primer added sample barcodes and 2-4 random nucleotides.

The source material was blood. The rearrangement links TRBV24-1 to TRBJ2-7, with 7 bases identical to TRBD1. This TCR was sampled from a woman aged 40 to 50 in good health. The CDR3 loop is CATSDSAGGYEQYF. CDR3 nucleotide sequence: TGTGCCACCAGTGATTCCGCAGGGGGCTACGAGCAGTACTTC.